The 20 T cell receptor beta chains given below trace back to one sample, sequenced in a study of T cell responses to AZD1222 COVID-19 vaccine. Here immunoSEQ multiplex PCR was the method, and the copy in TCRdb shows in-frame clones only, minus some. The sample carries more than 85,000 clones, about 81% recorded once. The sequences come from peripheral blood, collected 28 days after the second AZD1222 dose. These receptors originate from an adult who received the AZD1222 COVID-19 vaccine.

V gene TRBV12-3 or TRBV12-4 combines with J gene TRBJ2-3; D is uncertain. CDR3 size: 13 residues. V lost 7 bases to trimming and J lost 3 bases, with 11 bases between them. The DNA of the CDR3 is TGTGCCAGCACCCATCGGCCGACAGATACGCAGTATTTT. It is translated as CASTHRPTDTQYF.

J is TRBJ1-1 and V is TRBV5-1; D gene ambiguous. This CDR3 has 15 residues. V dropped 4 bases and J dropped 1 base, with 14 bases sitting between them. Germline lookup yields CDR1 SGHRS and CDR2 YFSETQ. The CDR3 loop reads CASSNDYPGNTEAFF. The CDR3 coding sequence is TGCGCCAGCAGCAACGATTACCCGGGGAACACTGAAGCTTTCTTT.

The CDR3 DNA is TGTGCCAGCGGGGGCGGGGGGGACGCCAATGAGCAGTTCTTC. This codes for CASGGGGDANEQFF. V and J are TRBV9 and TRBJ2-1; TRBD2 agrees at 9 bases. Germline V gene lookup returns CDR1 SGDLS and CDR2 YYNGEE. V was pared by 7 bases and J by 6 bases, with 8 bases of the junction left unmatched. This CDR3 region has 14 residues.

The CDR3 spells CASSFGMNTEAFF. In DNA form, the CDR3 reads TGTGCCAGCAGCTTTGGTATGAACACTGAAGCTTTCTTT. The V call is TRBV7-3, the J call TRBJ1-1; no clear D. The CDR3 length is 13 residues. Per the germline V gene, CDR1 is SGHTA and CDR2 is FQGTGA. V lost 3 bases, J lost 0 bases, and 5 bases lay in between.

The chain combines TRBV7-3 with TRBJ1-2, with a weak D call TRBD1 (6 bases). Trimming took 5 bases from V and 2 from J, leaving 21 bases between them. The CDR3 consists of 17 residues. Germline V CDR1 and CDR2: SGHTA, FQGTGA. CDR3 sequence reads: CASSPRGSRTGNYGYTF. CDR3 DNA sequence: TGTGCCAGCAGCCCCAGGGGCAGTCGTACCGGGAACTATGGCTACACCTTC.

The chain employs TRBV20-1 and TRBJ1-1; no clear D. V lost 3 bases and J lost 1, with 9 bases in between. The CDR3 contains 13 residues. CDR1 and CDR2 from the germline V gene are DFQATT and SNEGSKA (reference sequence). Here the CDR3 DNA reads TGCAGTGCTAGTAGGCAGAGGAACACTGAAGCTTTCTTT. This codes for CSASRQRNTEAFF.

Written as DNA, the CDR3 is TGTGCCAGTAGTAGAAGGACAGGAATGAACACTGAAGCTTTCTTT. Its protein product is CASSRRTGMNTEAFF. The V and J genes are TRBV19 and TRBJ1-1, with 7 bases lining up with TRBD1. This CDR3 comprises 15 residues. The ends lost 4 bases at V and 0 bases at J; junction bases unmatched: 5. The germline V gene has CDR1 LNHDA and CDR2 SQIVND (reference sequence).

The chain combines TRBV5-1 with TRBJ2-2; unclear D gene. In germline, CDR1 is SGHRS, CDR2 YFSETQ. Trimming pared 2 bases from V and 1 base from J, leaving 9 bases between. The CDR3 spans 15 residues. CDR3 sequence reads: CASSFLIGNTGELFF. CDR3 sequence (DNA): TGCGCCAGCAGCTTTCTCATAGGGAACACCGGGGAGCTGTTTTTT.

This clone was seen more than once but under ten times. The chain joins TRBV7-9 to TRBJ2-2, with TRBD1 matching over 8 bases. The CDR3 extends over 12 amino acids. CDR1 and CDR2 from the germline V gene are SEHNR and FQNEAQ (reference sequence). With V trimmed by 8 bases and J by 8 bases, 4 bases remained unmatched. As DNA, the CDR3 is TGTGCCAGCCCCAGGGGGCTTGGGGAGCTGTTTTTT. Residues: CASPRGLGELFF.

The chain employs TRBV11-1 and TRBJ2-7, with 8 bases that match TRBD1. CDR1 is SGHAT and CDR2 is FQDESV in the germline V gene (reference sequence). V trimming: 5 bases; J trimming: 3 bases; junction bases outside the gene matches: 9. This CDR3 spans 15 amino acids. The CDR3 nucleotides are TGTGCCAGCAGCACGCCAGACAGGGGCGACTACGAGCAGTACTTC. This translates into CASSTPDRGDYEQYF.

The rearrangement links TRBV19 to TRBJ2-4; 9 bases agree with TRBD2. This CDR3 spans 17 amino acids. The germline V gene encodes CDR1 LNHDA and CDR2 SQIVND (reference sequence). V was clipped by 5 bases and J by 0 bases; unmatched bases: 8. CDR3 nucleotides: TGTGCCAGTAGTCAAGCGGGAGGAGGGTTAGCCAAAAACATTCAGTACTTC. Protein: CASSQAGGGLAKNIQYF. The whole variable domain, remainder taken from reference TRBV19 and TRBJ2-4, is DGGITQSPKYLFRKEGQNVTLSCEQNLNHDAMYWYRQDPGQGLRLIYYSQIVNDFQKGDIAEGYSVSREKKESFPLTVTSAQKNPTAFYLCASSQAGGGLAKNIQYFGAGTRLSVL.

Here the CDR3 reads CASSFATDTQYF. DNA for the CDR3: TGTGCCAGCAGTTTCGCCACAGATACGCAGTATTTT. V gene TRBV12-3 or TRBV12-4 combines with J gene TRBJ2-3; no firm D call. The CDR3 has 12 residues. Between the trimmed V and J ends, which lost 3 bases and 2 bases, there was a span of 3 bases.

The rearrangement joins TRBV10-1 to TRBJ2-1; 8 bases align to TRBD1. This CDR3 region has 12 residues. Germline V gives CDR1 WNHNN, CDR2 SYGVQD (reference sequence). Trimming cost V 10 bases and J 8 bases; bases outside gene matches: 7. The CDR3 DNA sequence: TGCGCCAAGCGGACAGGGAGTCATGAGCAGTTCTTC. Translation: CAKRTGSHEQFF.

This rearrangement joins TRBV5-1 to TRBJ2-3; tentative D call: TRBD2 (6 bases). The CDR3 contains 16 residues. The germline V gene has CDR1 SGHRS and CDR2 YFSETQ. V was pared by 4 bases and J by 4 bases, with 19 bases between. CDR3 in amino acids: CASSRRGTFLADTQYF. The CDR3 nucleotides read TGCGCCAGCAGCCGACGTGGGACTTTCCTCGCAGATACGCAGTATTTT.

The V call is TRBV11-2, the J call TRBJ2-7; D unclear. The V gene's germline CDR1 is SGHAT and CDR2 FQNNGV. CDR3 size: 15 residues. Trimming removed 0 bases from V and 3 bases from J, with 12 bases in between. The CDR3 sequence: CASSLESARNYEQYF. DNA for the CDR3: TGTGCCAGCAGCTTAGAGAGTGCACGCAACTACGAGCAGTACTTC.

This chain joins TRBV2 and TRBJ1-1; D is ambiguous. The CDR3 spans 14 residues. Trimming left V 5 bases short and J 4 bases short, with 14 bases between. Germline V gene data show CDR1 as SNHLY and CDR2 as FYNNEI. CDR3 bases: TGTGCCAGCAGTTTGAAACTGGGTACCACTGAAGCTTTCTTT. Protein sequence: CASSLKLGTTEAFF. The variable domain in full, with the rest retrieved from reference TRBV2 and TRBJ1-1, is EPEVTQTPSHQVTQMGQEVILRCVPISNHLYFYWYRQILGQKVEFLVSFYNNEISEKSEIFDDQFSVERPDGSNFTLKIRSTKLEDSAMYFCASSLKLGTTEAFFGQGTRLTVV.

This clone was found once. This chain connects TRBV10-3 to TRBJ1-3, with a possible D match to TRBD1 (5 bases). The V end lost 4 bases, the J end lost 9 bases, and 19 bases lay between the germline ends. Per the germline V gene, CDR1 is ENHRY and CDR2 is SYGVKD. This CDR3 has 15 residues. DNA of the CDR3: TGTGCCATCAGTGGAGACGGGACGGAATATAGCACCATATATTTT. This translates into CAISGDGTEYSTIYF.

The CDR3 coding sequence is TGTGCCAGCAGTCGGGGGGGAGGCTACACCTTC. Encoded protein: CASSRGGGYTF. V gene TRBV27 combines with J gene TRBJ1-2; possibly TRBD1 for D (5 bases). The CDR3 sequence is 11 residues long. Germline assignment: CDR1 MNHEY and CDR2 SMNVEV (reference sequence). V dropped 5 bases and J dropped 8 bases, with 9 bases sitting between them.

The rearrangement joins TRBV10-3 to TRBJ2-7; maybe TRBD2 (6 bases). The CDR3 is 18 amino acids. Per germline, CDR1 ENHRY and CDR2 SYGVKD. V was cut by 3 bases and J by 2 bases, with 23 bases left in between. The CDR3 DNA follows: TGTGCCATCAGTGAAAAATCTGGGGCGGGGAGGAGGACCTACGAGCAGTACTTC. It translates to CAISEKSGAGRRTYEQYF.

The chain has TRBV12-5 and TRBJ1-1, with D perhaps TRBD1 (6 bases). The length of the CDR3 is 14 residues. Trimming stripped 7 bases from V and 1 base from J, with 13 bases between. Germline-derived CDR1 and CDR2 are LGHNT and FRNRAP. CDR3 in amino acids: CASAEGGPNTEAFF. CDR3 in DNA: TGTGCTAGTGCGGAAGGGGGGCCGAACACTGAAGCTTTCTTT.